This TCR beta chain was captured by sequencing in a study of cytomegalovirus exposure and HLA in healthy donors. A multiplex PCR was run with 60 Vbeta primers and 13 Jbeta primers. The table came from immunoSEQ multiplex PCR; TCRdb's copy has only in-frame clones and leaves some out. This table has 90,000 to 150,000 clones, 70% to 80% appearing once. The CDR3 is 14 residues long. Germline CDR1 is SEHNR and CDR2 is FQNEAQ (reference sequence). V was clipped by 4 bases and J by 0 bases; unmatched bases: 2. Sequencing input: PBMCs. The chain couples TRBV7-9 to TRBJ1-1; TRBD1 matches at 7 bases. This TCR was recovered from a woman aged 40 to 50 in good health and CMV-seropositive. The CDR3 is CASSSTGLNTEAFF. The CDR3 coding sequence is TGTGCCAGCAGCTCGACAGGGCTGAACACTGAAGCTTTCTTT.